This T cell receptor beta chain emerged from a study of graft-versus-host responses after intestinal transplantation. Points from the study as a whole: GvH clones surfaced in recipient marrow, some emerging earlier in ileum or blood.

The assay was immunoSEQ multiplex PCR, and TCRdb's table has in-frame clones only and misses some. Of approximately 68,000 clones in the sample, nearly 90% were seen once. The CDR3 extends over 13 amino acids. Germline-derived CDR1 and CDR2 are LGHNA and YSLEER. The ends lost 4 bases at V and 12 bases at J; junction bases unmatched: 9. Worth noting for this clone: Its antigen is unknown.

The material was unstimulated CD8+ T cells sorted from spleen or lymph node cells, obtained before transplant. The rearrangement joins TRBV4-3 to TRBJ1-5; 7 bases are shared with TRBD1. The TCR comes from a human donor who was the organ donor for an intestinal transplant. CDR3 nucleotide sequence: TGCGCCAGCAGCCGGGGGACAGCCAGTCTCCAGCATTTT. This gives the protein CASSRGTASLQHF.